This T cell receptor (beta chain) was retrieved from a study of shared clonotypes between healthy human individuals. Study-wide findings and caveats: Since donors were few, the genetic and exposure-history diversity represented was limited.

CD45RO-negative CD8 cells positively selected for CCR7 made up the naive population, which excluded terminally differentiated effector memory CD45RA+ cells. HIV-negative, healthy adults without recent acute infections or vaccinations were the donors. Turning to this clone: The target antigen is unknown.

Profiled with immunoSEQ multiplex PCR; TCRdb holds only in-frame clones, not every one. Found here are over 2 million clones, roughly 95% of them singletons; the top ten hold more than 0.95%. The V end lost 4 bases, the J end lost 4 bases, and 11 bases lay between the germline ends. Germline values: CDR1 MNHNS, CDR2 SASEGT. This CDR3 is built from 14 residues. This chain joins TRBV6-1 and TRBJ2-1; the D gene could be TRBD1 or TRBD2 (5 bases each). Sequenced material: naive CD8+ T cells sorted from blood. This TCR was recovered from a man younger than 35 in good health. This CDR3 is CASSVEGMYNEQFF. CDR3 DNA: TGTGCCAGCAGTGTCGAGGGGATGTACAATGAGCAGTTCTTC.